Each of the 2 T cell receptor beta chains below was sequenced from the same sample in a study of cytomegalovirus exposure and HLA in healthy donors. The study ran its PCR with 60 Vbeta and 13 Jbeta primers. Sequencing was performed with immunoSEQ multiplex PCR; in TCRdb, only in-frame clones are kept and a portion is missing. This table holds about 60,000 clones. The sequenced material came from PBMCs. All receptors derive from a man aged 45-65 years in good health and CMV-seropositive.

The V gene is TRBV4-3, the J gene TRBJ1-4; no definite D call. The CDR3 consists of 14 residues. V shed 3 bases and J shed 8 bases, with 13 bases lying between them. The germline CDR1 and CDR2 sequences are LGHNA and YSLEER. The CDR3, as DNA: TGCGCCAGCAGCCAGGGCTTTTCGAGCGAAAAACTGTTTTTT. Protein sequence: CASSQGFSSEKLFF.

The chain employs TRBV4-2 and TRBJ1-1; D is ambiguous. CDR3 length: 14 residues. Germline loops: CDR1 LGHNA, CDR2 YNFKEQ. Trimming took 4 bases from V and 1 from J, leaving 10 bases between them. In nucleotides, the CDR3 is TGTGCCAGCAGCCGGAGACTGGAGAACACTGAAGCTTTCTTT. It translates to CASSRRLENTEAFF.